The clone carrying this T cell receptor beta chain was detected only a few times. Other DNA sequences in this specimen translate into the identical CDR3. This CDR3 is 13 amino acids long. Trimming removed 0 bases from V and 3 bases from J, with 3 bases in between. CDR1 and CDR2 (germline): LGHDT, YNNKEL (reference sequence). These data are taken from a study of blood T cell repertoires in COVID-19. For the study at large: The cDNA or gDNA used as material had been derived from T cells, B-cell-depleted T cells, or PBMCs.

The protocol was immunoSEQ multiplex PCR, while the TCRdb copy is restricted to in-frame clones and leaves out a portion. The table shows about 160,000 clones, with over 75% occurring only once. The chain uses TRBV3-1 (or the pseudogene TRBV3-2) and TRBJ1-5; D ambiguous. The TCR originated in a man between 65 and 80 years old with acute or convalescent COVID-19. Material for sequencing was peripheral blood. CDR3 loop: CASSQDLNQPQHF. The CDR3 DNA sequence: TGTGCCAGCAGCCAAGATCTCAATCAGCCCCAGCATTTT.